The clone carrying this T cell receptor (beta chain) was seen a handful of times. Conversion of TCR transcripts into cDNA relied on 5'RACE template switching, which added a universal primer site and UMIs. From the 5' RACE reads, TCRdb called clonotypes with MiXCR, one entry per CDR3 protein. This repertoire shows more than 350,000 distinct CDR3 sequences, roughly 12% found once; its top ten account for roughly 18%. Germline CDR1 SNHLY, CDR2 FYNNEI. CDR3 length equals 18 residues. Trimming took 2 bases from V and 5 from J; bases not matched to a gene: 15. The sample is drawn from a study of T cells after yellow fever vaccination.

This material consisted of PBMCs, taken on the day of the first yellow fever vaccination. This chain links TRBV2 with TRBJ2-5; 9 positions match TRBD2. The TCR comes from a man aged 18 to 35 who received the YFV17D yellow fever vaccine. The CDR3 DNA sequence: TGTGCCAGCAGTGAACCTCATGGGCTAGCGGGGTTTCGGGAGACCCAGTACTTC. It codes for CASSEPHGLAGFRETQYF.